Described below is a single T cell receptor (beta chain) sequence and its context. Its cognate antigen has yet to be identified. Base qualities are not recorded, but no much larger clone differs from it by a single base. The data derive from a study of CD8 T cells in Susac syndrome (dated by TCRdb to about 2019). Regarding the complete study: The study used repertoire sequencing to test whether antigen drove CD8+ T cell activation and differentiation in Susac syndrome. Here is what the overall study found, with its caveats: The TCR sequencing and HLA analysis was acknowledged to have included a relatively small number of individuals.

Peripheral blood CD8+ and CD4+ T cells from healthy donors, Susac syndrome patients and multiple sclerosis patients were profiled by high-throughput TCR beta sequencing. Healthy donors were included as age- and sex-matched controls. Bulk CD8+ and CD4+ T cells were purified by magnetic negative isolation, while CD8+ TEMRA cells were enriched using FACS. Blood was collected in EDTA tubes and processed within 24 hours, with PBMCs isolated through density gradient centrifugation. PBMCs destined for TCR sequencing were cryopreserved in liquid nitrogen and later thawed in a 37 °C water bath. The sorted or isolated CD4+, CD8+ and CD8+ TEMRA cells had a purity of 90% or higher. RNA was extracted using the RNeasy kit, and roughly 0.5 to 1 microgram was reverse transcribed with random hexamers. The immunoSEQ multiplex PCR assay, covering 54 Vbeta and 13 Jbeta segments, was used to amplify TCR beta CDR3 regions. PCR amplification bias was corrected using a synthetic template baseline for primer optimization and computational correction. On the study's bioinformatics: Reads were annotated to V, D and J genes per IMGT and analyzed with immunoSEQ Analyzer, keeping only productive sequences. To calculate clonality, Shannon entropy was normalized by log2 of the number of productive unique sequences and then subtracted from one. Public and private clones were assessed among the 100 most prevalent clones of each patient and control. A clone was defined as Susac-specific if it was absent from the healthy and MS cohorts, from some 1,100 published viral clones and from other ImmuneACCESS disease sequences. The public reads were reprocessed in TCRdb via fastp at Q25 and MiXCR, keeping in-frame beta chains. Rows with a matching CDR3 protein are joined into one entry that keeps the most common DNA and genes. TCRdb's processing, not the authors', yielded these V and J calls. The table for this sample lists 100,000 or so distinct CDR3 sequences; 80% to 95% of them were counted only once. The top ten clones comprise over 0.12% of the sample.

Compared with germline, V lacks 6 bases and J lacks 5 bases; bases without a gene match: 6. The CDR3 holds 15 amino acids from the cysteine to the phenylalanine. Kept here is only the CDR3 DNA, which spans 45 bases and is read in frame from base 1. CDR1 and CDR2, per the germline V gene, are MNHEY and SVGEGT. The chain joins TRBV6-2 or TRBV6-3 to TRBJ2-7; TRBD2 aligns with 14 central bases. The receptor's source is a human donor in good health. Sequenced input: CD4+ T cells from PBMCs. The bases read TGTGCCAGCAGGAGGTCGGGACTAGCGGGAGACGAGCAGTACTTC. Its amino acids are CASRRSGLAGDEQYF.